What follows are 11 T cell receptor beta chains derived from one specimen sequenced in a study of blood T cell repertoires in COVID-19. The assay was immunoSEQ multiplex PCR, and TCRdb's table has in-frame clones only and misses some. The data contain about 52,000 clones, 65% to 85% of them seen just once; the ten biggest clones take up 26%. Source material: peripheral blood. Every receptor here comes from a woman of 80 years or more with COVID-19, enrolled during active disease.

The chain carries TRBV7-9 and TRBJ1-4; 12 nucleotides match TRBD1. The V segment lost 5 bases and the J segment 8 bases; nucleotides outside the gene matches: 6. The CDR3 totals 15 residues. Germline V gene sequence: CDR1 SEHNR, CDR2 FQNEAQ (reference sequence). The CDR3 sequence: CASSLGQGAGEKLFF. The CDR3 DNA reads TGTGCCAGCAGCCTGGGACAGGGGGCAGGGGAAAAACTGTTTTTT.

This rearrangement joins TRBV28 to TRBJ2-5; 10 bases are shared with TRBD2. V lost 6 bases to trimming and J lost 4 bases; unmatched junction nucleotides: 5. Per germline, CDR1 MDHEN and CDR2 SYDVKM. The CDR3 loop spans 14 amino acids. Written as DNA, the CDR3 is TGTGCCAGCAGGCTAGCGGGAGTTAGAGAGACCCAGTACTTC. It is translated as CASRLAGVRETQYF. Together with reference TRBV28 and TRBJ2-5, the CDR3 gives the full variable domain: DVKVTQSSRYLVKRTGEKVFLECVQDMDHENMFWYRQDPGLGLRLIYFSYDVKMKEKGDIPEGYSVSREKKERFSLILESASTNQTSMYLCASRLAGVRETQYFGPGTRLLVL.

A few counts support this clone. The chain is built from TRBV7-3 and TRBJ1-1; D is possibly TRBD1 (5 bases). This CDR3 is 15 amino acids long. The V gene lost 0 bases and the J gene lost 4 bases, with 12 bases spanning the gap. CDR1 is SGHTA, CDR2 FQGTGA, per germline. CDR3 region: CASSLTQGSGTEAFF. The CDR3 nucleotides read TGTGCCAGCAGCTTAACGCAGGGCTCAGGCACTGAAGCTTTCTTT.

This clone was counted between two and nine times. CDR3 loop: CASSLQAHSGNTIYF. The DNA of the CDR3 is TGTGCCAGCAGCCTACAGGCGCACTCTGGAAACACCATATATTTT. The chain couples TRBV14 to TRBJ1-3, with D perhaps TRBD1 (5 bases). The CDR3 spans 15 residues. The V and J ends lost 4 bases and 0 bases respectively, with 10 bases between them. CDR1 is SGHDN, CDR2 FVKESK, per germline.

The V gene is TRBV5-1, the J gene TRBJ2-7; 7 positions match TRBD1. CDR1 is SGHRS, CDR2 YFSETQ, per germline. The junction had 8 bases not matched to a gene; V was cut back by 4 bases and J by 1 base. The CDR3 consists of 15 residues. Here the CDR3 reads CASSKNQGVSYEQYF. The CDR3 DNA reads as TGCGCCAGCAGCAAAAACCAGGGGGTATCCTACGAGCAGTACTTC.

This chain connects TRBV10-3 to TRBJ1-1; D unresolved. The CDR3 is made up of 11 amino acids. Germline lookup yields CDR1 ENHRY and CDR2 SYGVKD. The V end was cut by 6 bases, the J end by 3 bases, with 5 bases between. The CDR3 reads CAIRRDTEAFF. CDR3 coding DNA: TGTGCCATCAGGAGGGACACTGAAGCTTTCTTT.

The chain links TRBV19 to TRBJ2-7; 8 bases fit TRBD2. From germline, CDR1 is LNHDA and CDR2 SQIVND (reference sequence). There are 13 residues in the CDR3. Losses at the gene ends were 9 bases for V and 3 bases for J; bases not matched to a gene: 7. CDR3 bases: TGTGCCAGCAAACTAGCGGCAAGCTACGAGCAGTACTTC. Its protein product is CASKLAASYEQYF.

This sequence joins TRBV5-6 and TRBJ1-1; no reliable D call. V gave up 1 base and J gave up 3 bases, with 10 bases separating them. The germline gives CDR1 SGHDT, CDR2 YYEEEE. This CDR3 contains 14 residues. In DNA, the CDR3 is TGTGCCAGCAGCTTGCGGGGAGTTTACACTGAAGCTTTCTTT. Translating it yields CASSLRGVYTEAFF.

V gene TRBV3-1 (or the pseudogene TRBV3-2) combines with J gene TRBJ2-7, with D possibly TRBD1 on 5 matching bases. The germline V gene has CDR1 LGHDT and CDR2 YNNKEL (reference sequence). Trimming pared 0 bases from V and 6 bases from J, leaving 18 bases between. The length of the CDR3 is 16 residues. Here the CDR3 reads CASSQDRISGMGEQYF. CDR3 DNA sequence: TGTGCCAGCAGCCAAGATCGGATATCAGGGATGGGCGAGCAGTACTTC.

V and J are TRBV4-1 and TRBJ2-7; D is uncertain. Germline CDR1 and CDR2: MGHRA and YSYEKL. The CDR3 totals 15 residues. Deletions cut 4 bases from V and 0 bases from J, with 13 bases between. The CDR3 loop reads CASSRDPLGSYEQYF. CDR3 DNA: TGCGCCAGCAGCCGTGACCCGCTAGGCTCCTACGAGCAGTACTTC.

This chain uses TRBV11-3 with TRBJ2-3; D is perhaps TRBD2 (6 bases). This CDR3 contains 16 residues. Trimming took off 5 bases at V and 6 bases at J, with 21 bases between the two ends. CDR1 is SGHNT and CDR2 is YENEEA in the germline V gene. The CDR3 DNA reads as TGTGCCAGCAGCGAATCTAGCGCCCCAGCGTGGGATACGCAGTATTTT. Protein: CASSESSAPAWDTQYF.